One sample yielded the 22 T cell receptor beta chains listed below, sequenced in a study of identical twins' blood T cells. A single record per CDR3 protein comes from TCRdb applying MiXCR to the 5' RACE reads. The sample shows a few hundred thousand distinct CDR3 sequences, over 25% of them seen only once. Sequencing used PBMCs. The receptors derive from a woman between 18 and 50 years old in good health.

This clonotype was detected only a few times. The CDR3 here is CASSLRSGVSGNTIYF. The CDR3 coding sequence is TGTGCCAGCAGCTTGAGGTCAGGGGTCTCTGGAAACACCATATATTTT. This sequence joins TRBV5-6 and TRBJ1-3; maybe TRBD1 (6 bases). The CDR3 loop spans 16 amino acids. Germline CDR1 and CDR2: SGHDT and YYEEEE. The V gene lost 1 base and the J gene lost 0 bases, with 11 bases spanning the gap.

The rearrangement uses TRBV7-9 and TRBJ2-1, with TRBD2 matching 9 bases. The CDR3 runs to 19 residues. Losses at the gene ends were 1 base for V and 6 bases for J; bases not matched to a gene: 16. Per the germline V gene, CDR1 is SEHNR and CDR2 is FQNEAQ (reference sequence). The chain's CDR3 is CASSLGREGRKSLRNEQFF. The CDR3 coding sequence is TGTGCCAGCAGCTTAGGGCGGGAGGGCCGTAAGTCGTTACGCAATGAGCAGTTCTTC.

J is TRBJ2-5 and V is TRBV24-1; 7 nucleotides line up with TRBD1. V shed 3 bases, J shed 5 bases, and the junction held 2 bases outside the gene matches. Germline V gene data show CDR1 as KGHDR and CDR2 as SFDVKD. This CDR3 contains 13 residues. The CDR3 bases are TGTGCCACCAGTGATGGGGACAGTGAGACCCAGTACTTC. This codes for CATSDGDSETQYF.

The chain carries TRBV7-9 and TRBJ2-1, with TRBD2 identical over 9 bases. Looked up from germline, CDR1 is SEHNR and CDR2 is FQNEAQ (reference sequence). Losses at the gene ends were 4 bases for V and 3 bases for J; bases not matched to a gene: 10. The CDR3 spans 17 residues. CDR3 residues: CASSYRQRGVIYNEQFF. The CDR3 DNA reads TGTGCCAGCAGCTACAGACAGCGGGGGGTCATCTACAATGAGCAGTTCTTC. The whole variable domain, remainder taken from reference TRBV7-9 and TRBJ2-1, is DTGVSQNPRHKITKRGQNVTFRCDPISEHNRLYWYRQTLGQGPEFLTYFQNEAQLEKSRLLSDRFSAERPKGSFSTLEIQRTEQGDSAMYLCASSYRQRGVIYNEQFFGPGTRLTVL.

This chain joins TRBV20-1 and TRBJ1-1; weak D call: TRBD1 (6 bases). The germline V gene has CDR1 DFQATT and CDR2 SNEGSKA (reference sequence). The CDR3 is 15 residues long. V was pared by 3 bases and J by 4 bases, with 18 bases between. The CDR3 nucleotides are TGCAGTGCTAGTCTAACTCAGGGGTGGGTCACTGAAGCTTTCTTT. Protein sequence: CSASLTQGWVTEAFF.

The V and J genes are TRBV5-1 and TRBJ1-2; the D is unclear. V lost 2 bases to trimming and J lost 2 bases, with 10 bases between them. The CDR3 loop spans 14 amino acids. The germline gives CDR1 SGHRS, CDR2 YFSETQ. This CDR3 reads CASSFQPYNYGYTF. For the CDR3, the DNA is TGCGCCAGCAGCTTCCAACCCTACAACTATGGCTACACCTTC.

J is TRBJ1-1 and V is TRBV3-1; D unclear. V was shortened by 1 base and J by 7 bases, with 13 bases between the two germline ends. The CDR3 covers 14 residues. Germline V lookup: CDR1 LGHDT, CDR2 YNNKEL (reference sequence). This CDR3 is CASSQVTTTDEAFF. DNA for the CDR3: TGTGCCAGCAGCCAAGTAACAACGACGGATGAAGCTTTCTTT. Complete variable domain (other parts from reference TRBV3-1 and TRBJ1-1): DTAVSQTPKYLVTQMGNDKSIKCEQNLGHDTMYWYKQDSKKFLKIMFSYNNKELIINETVPNRFSPKSPDKAHLNLHINSLELGDSAVYFCASSQVTTTDEAFFGQGTRLTVV.

J is TRBJ1-1 and V is TRBV5-6; 8 bases fit TRBD1. The CDR3 is 14 amino acids. CDR1 is SGHDT and CDR2 is YYEEEE in the germline V gene. The ends lost 0 bases at V and 11 bases at J; junction bases unmatched: 9. In nucleotides, the CDR3 is TGTGCCAGCAGCTTGGGTAGACAGGGGAGATTGGCTTTCTTT. Translation gives CASSLGRQGRLAFF.

Turning to this clonotype: Its ends do not fully match the called genes, so a read error is possible. This chain links TRBV7-3 with TRBJ1-1; D is unresolved. This CDR3 contains 13 residues. From germline, CDR1 is SGHTA and CDR2 FQGTGA. CDR3: CTSSKAGNTEAFF. The CDR3 bases are TGTACCAGCTCCAAGGCAGGGAACACTGAAGCTTTCTTT.

This clonotype has a count of ten or more. The chain carries TRBV29-1 and TRBJ2-3, with D hard to call. This CDR3 region has 12 residues. With 7 bases removed from V and 2 bases from J, the gap between germline ends came to 10 bases. CDR1 and CDR2 (germline): SQVTM, ANQGSEA. CDR3 loop: CSALRDTDTQYF. The CDR3 coding sequence is TGCAGCGCCCTTAGGGACACAGATACGCAGTATTTT.

This chain links TRBV7-9 with TRBJ1-1, with D perhaps matching TRBD1 (5 bases). V was clipped by 2 bases and J by 6 bases, with 19 bases between them. The germline V gene has CDR1 SEHNR and CDR2 FQNEAQ (reference sequence). The CDR3 extends over 16 amino acids. The chain's CDR3 is CASSLRPGGERPEAFF. In DNA form, the CDR3 reads TGTGCCAGCAGCTTACGTCCTGGAGGGGAAAGACCTGAAGCTTTCTTT.

This clonotype was counted a few times. The chain uses TRBV20-1 and TRBJ1-2; D is perhaps TRBD1 (6 bases). There are 13 residues in the CDR3. Germline V gene lookup returns CDR1 DFQATT and CDR2 SNEGSKA (reference sequence). Trimming removed 5 bases from V and 4 bases from J, with 14 bases in between. CDR3 amino acids: CSAGDTSPYGYTF. The CDR3 DNA reads TGCAGTGCTGGGGACACGAGTCCCTATGGCTACACCTTC.

This clonotype came up a few times. CDR3 sequence: CSVEWRGPQIFVYGYTF. CDR3 bases: TGCAGCGTTGAATGGAGGGGCCCTCAGATCTTCGTCTATGGCTACACCTTC. V and J are TRBV29-1 and TRBJ1-2, with D possibly TRBD1 on 5 matching bases. This CDR3 spans 17 amino acids. The ends were cut back, 2 bases at V and 4 bases at J, with 23 bases in the middle. Germline CDR1 SQVTM, CDR2 ANQGSEA.

The chain combines TRBV20-1 with TRBJ2-7; 7 positions match TRBD2. Losses at the gene ends were 0 bases for V and 0 bases for J; bases not matched to a gene: 5. Looked up from germline, CDR1 is DFQATT and CDR2 is SNEGSKA (reference sequence). This CDR3 has 15 residues. The CDR3 DNA sequence: TGCAGTGCTAGAGACGTAGCGGGTTTCTCCTACGAGCAGTACTTC. Translation: CSARDVAGFSYEQYF.

The table lists this clonotype with a few counts. The J gene is TRBJ2-7, the V gene TRBV28, with 7 bases matching TRBD1. V gave up 6 bases and J gave up 3 bases; unmatched junction bases: 8. The CDR3 runs to 14 residues. Looked up from germline, CDR1 is MDHEN and CDR2 is SYDVKM. This CDR3 is CASRVPDRDYEQYF. DNA of the CDR3: TGTGCCAGCAGGGTCCCCGACAGGGACTACGAGCAGTACTTC. The variable domain in full, completed from reference TRBV28 and TRBJ2-7, reads DVKVTQSSRYLVKRTGEKVFLECVQDMDHENMFWYRQDPGLGLRLIYFSYDVKMKEKGDIPEGYSVSREKKERFSLILESASTNQTSMYLCASRVPDRDYEQYFGPGTRLTVT.

This sequence joins TRBV20-1 and TRBJ1-1; D gene ambiguous. The CDR3 runs to 11 residues. CDR1 is DFQATT, CDR2 SNEGSKA, per germline (reference sequence). V lost 5 bases, J lost 4 bases, and 8 bases lay in between. The DNA for the CDR3 is TGCAGTGCTTCTACCCTCACTGAAGCTTTCTTT. Translated: CSASTLTEAFF.

In the case of this clonotype: The junction departs from germline at one end; a sequencing error may be responsible. This chain links TRBV20-1 with TRBJ2-1; no definite D call. The germline CDR1 and CDR2 sequences are DFQATT and SNEGSKA (reference sequence). CDR3 length: 13 residues. The CDR3, as DNA: TGCAGTGCTAGAGCCATCTCCTGCAATGAGCAGTTCTTC. Translated, it gives CSARAISCNEQFF.

This clonotype appeared a few times. V gene TRBV20-1 combines with J gene TRBJ1-2; D unclear. CDR3 length: 11 residues. Germline CDR1 reads DFQATT; CDR2 reads SNEGSKA (reference sequence). Trimming pared 3 bases from V and 8 bases from J, leaving 10 bases between. The CDR3 region is CSASSIGGYTF. In nucleotides, the CDR3 is TGCAGTGCTAGCTCTATCGGGGGCTACACCTTC.

This clonotype was detected many times. This rearrangement joins TRBV7-2 to TRBJ2-5, with TRBD1 as a possible D gene (5 bases). The CDR3 contains 14 residues. Trimming removed 3 bases from V and 1 base from J, with 9 bases in between. Germline CDR1 and CDR2: SGHTA and FQGNSA. CDR3 nucleotides: TGTGCCAGCAGCTTGTCCAGGGCCCAAGAGACCCAGTACTTC. Its translation is CASSLSRAQETQYF.

The CDR3 DNA reads as TGTGCCAGTGGACAGAACGCGAACACCGGGGAGCTGTTTTTT. Protein: CASGQNANTGELFF. The chain links TRBV19 to TRBJ2-2; TRBD1 is a possible D gene (6 bases). Trimming took off 8 bases at V and 0 bases at J, with 10 bases between the two ends. The CDR3 extends over 14 amino acids. Germline CDR1 is LNHDA and CDR2 is SQIVND (reference sequence).

The genes are TRBV20-1 and TRBJ2-3; the D is unclear. Germline V gene sequence: CDR1 DFQATT, CDR2 SNEGSKA (reference sequence). The CDR3 runs to 12 residues. Trimming pared 5 bases from V and 4 bases from J, leaving 10 bases between. The CDR3 nucleotides read TGCAGTGCTCGAAGGGTTGCAGATACGCAGTATTTT. Its protein is CSARRVADTQYF.

The chain couples TRBV20-1 to TRBJ1-1; a weak D match, TRBD1 (6 bases). The CDR3 sequence is 12 residues long. Germline V gene data show CDR1 as DFQATT and CDR2 as SNEGSKA (reference sequence). Trimming took 4 bases from V and 5 from J, leaving 11 bases between them. CDR3 in amino acids: CSAKTGSTEAFF. The CDR3 DNA sequence: TGCAGTGCTAAAACAGGGTCGACTGAAGCTTTCTTT.